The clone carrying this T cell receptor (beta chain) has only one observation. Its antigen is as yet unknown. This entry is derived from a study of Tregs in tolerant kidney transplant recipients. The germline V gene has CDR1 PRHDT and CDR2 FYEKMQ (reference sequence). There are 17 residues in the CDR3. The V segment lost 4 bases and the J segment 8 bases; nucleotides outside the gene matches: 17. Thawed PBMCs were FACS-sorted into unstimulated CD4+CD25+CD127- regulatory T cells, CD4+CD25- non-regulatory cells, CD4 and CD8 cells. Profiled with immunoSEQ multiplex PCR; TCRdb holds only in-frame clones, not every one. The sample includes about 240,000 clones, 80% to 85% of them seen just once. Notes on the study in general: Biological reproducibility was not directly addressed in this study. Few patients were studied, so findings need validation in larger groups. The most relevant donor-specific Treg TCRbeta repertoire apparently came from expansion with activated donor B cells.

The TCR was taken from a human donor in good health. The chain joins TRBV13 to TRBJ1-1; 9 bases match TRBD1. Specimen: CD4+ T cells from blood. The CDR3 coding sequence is TGTGCCAGCAGCTCTTATCTGAAACGGGACAGGGAGCCAGAAGCTTTCTTT. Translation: CASSSYLKRDREPEAFF.